Below are 26 T cell receptor beta chains sequenced from a single sample in a study of cytomegalovirus exposure and HLA in healthy donors (TCRdb year 2017). Library preparation used the immunoSEQ multiplex PCR assay. The table comes from immuneACCESS by way of TCRdb, which keeps in-frame sequences with V and J called. Part of the clones is missing from these tables; in studies checked, under half for an unresolved V gene and the rest for unknown reasons. The sample table shows approximately 97,000 clones, and less than 95% are seen once. The ten largest account for around 0.85% of the sample. Specimen: PBMCs. The receptors shown here come from a woman younger than 30 in good health and CMV-seronegative.

V is TRBV27 and J is TRBJ1-2, with D perhaps TRBD1 (6 bases). Trimming left V 5 bases short and J 2 bases short, with 18 bases between. The length of the CDR3 is 16 residues. Germline values: CDR1 MNHEY, CDR2 SMNVEV (reference sequence). This chain's CDR3 is CASSPKQGPPNYGYTF. As DNA, the CDR3 is TGTGCCAGCAGTCCGAAACAGGGCCCACCGAACTATGGCTACACCTTC.

This sequence joins TRBV30 and TRBJ2-7; tentatively, D is TRBD2 (6 bases). Germline CDR1 is GTSNPN and CDR2 is SVGIG (reference sequence). V lost 2 bases, J lost 0 bases, and 8 bases lay in between. The CDR3 is 13 residues long. CDR3 nucleotide sequence: TGTGCCTGGAGTAAGGGACTCTCCTACGAGCAGTACTTC. Protein: CAWSKGLSYEQYF.

This clone was picked up one time. This chain uses TRBV10-3 with TRBJ2-3, with 11 bases identical to TRBD2. CDR1 ENHRY and CDR2 SYGVKD come from the germline V gene. This CDR3 has 15 residues. The ends lost 6 bases at V and 5 bases at J; junction bases unmatched: 7. The CDR3 reads CAIRLSGGAKDTQYF. The CDR3 DNA sequence: TGTGCCATCAGACTTAGCGGGGGGGCCAAAGATACGCAGTATTTT.

The gene calls are TRBV9 and TRBJ2-3, with 7 nucleotides matching TRBD2. The V gene's germline CDR1 is SGDLS and CDR2 YYNGEE. V dropped 0 bases and J dropped 6; count of bases not matched to a gene: 4. The CDR3 is made up of 14 amino acids. The CDR3 region is CASSVAGGGDTQYF. DNA for the CDR3: TGTGCCAGCAGCGTAGCGGGGGGTGGTGATACGCAGTATTTT. Supplemented by reference TRBV9 and TRBJ2-3, the full variable domain reads DSGVTQTPKHLITATGQRVTLRCSPRSGDLSVYWYQQSLDQGLQFLIQYYNGEERAKGNILERFSAQQFPDLHSELNLSSLELGDSALYFCASSVAGGGDTQYFGPGTRLTVL.

This chain connects TRBV10-3 to TRBJ2-5, with D unclear. The V gene's germline CDR1 is ENHRY and CDR2 SYGVKD. The CDR3 contains 12 residues. Trimming left V 2 bases short and J 2 bases short, with 3 bases between. The DNA of the CDR3 is TGTGCCATCAGTGAGCGTCAAGAGACCCAGTACTTC. It codes for CAISERQETQYF.

This chain connects TRBV5-4 to TRBJ2-2, with D tentatively TRBD2 (5 bases). Germline loops: CDR1 SGHNT, CDR2 YYREEE (reference sequence). With 0 bases removed from V and 6 bases from J, the gap between germline ends came to 6 bases. The CDR3 consists of 13 residues. The CDR3 region is CASSLASPGELFF. DNA of the CDR3: TGTGCCAGCAGCTTGGCTAGCCCCGGGGAGCTGTTTTTT.

This sequence joins TRBV4-1 and TRBJ2-1; the match to TRBD2 covers 10 bases. The germline V gene encodes CDR1 MGHRA and CDR2 YSYEKL. V shed 1 base, J shed 1 base, and the junction held 1 base outside the gene matches. The CDR3 runs 16 residues. The CDR3 region has the DNA TGCGCCAGCAGCCAAGGGACTAGCGGTTCCTACAATGAGCAGTTCTTC. Amino acids: CASSQGTSGSYNEQFF.

The V gene is TRBV6-1, the J gene TRBJ1-2; tentatively, D is TRBD1 (6 bases). The CDR3 spans 14 residues. The germline gives CDR1 MNHNS, CDR2 SASEGT. The ends were cut back, 6 bases at V and 6 bases at J, with 17 bases in the middle. The CDR3 region has the DNA TGTGCCAGCAGGTTCACAGGGCCGCGGCATGGCTACACCTTC. Amino acids: CASRFTGPRHGYTF.

The genes are TRBV5-1 and TRBJ1-4; 9 bases map to TRBD1. J gave up 3 bases and V 2 bases, and 2 bases lay outside the gene matches. Germline values: CDR1 SGHRS, CDR2 YFSETQ. The length of the CDR3 is 15 residues. CDR3 protein: CASSFGDRANEKLFF. CDR3 nucleotides: TGCGCCAGCAGCTTCGGGGACAGGGCTAATGAAAAACTGTTTTTT.

The chain couples TRBV9 to TRBJ2-7, with 14 bases fitting TRBD2. The CDR3 loop spans 16 amino acids. With V trimmed by 4 bases and J by 3 bases, 6 bases remained unmatched. Germline CDR1 SGDLS, CDR2 YYNGEE. CDR3: CASSTSGTSGSYEQYF. Written as DNA, the CDR3 is TGTGCCAGCAGCACCTCCGGGACTAGCGGGAGCTACGAGCAGTACTTC.

The J gene is TRBJ2-1, the V gene TRBV6-1; no definite D call. The CDR3 contains 15 residues. Germline V gives CDR1 MNHNS, CDR2 SASEGT. The V and J ends lost 3 bases and 0 bases respectively, with 9 bases between them. The CDR3 region has the DNA TGTGCCAGCAGTGATGAGCTCCACTCCTACAATGAGCAGTTCTTC. Translation gives CASSDELHSYNEQFF.

The chain carries TRBV2 and TRBJ2-2; D possibly corresponds to TRBD1 (5 bases). The length of the CDR3 is 15 residues. V lost 4 bases to trimming and J lost 1 base, with 10 bases between them. Germline CDR1 reads SNHLY; CDR2 reads FYNNEI. For the CDR3, the DNA is TGTGCCAGCAGTGGGGCTACAGGGAACACCGGGGAGCTGTTTTTT. This codes for CASSGATGNTGELFF.

The chain joins TRBV5-1 to TRBJ2-1; 9 bases align to TRBD1. The CDR3 runs to 15 residues. Germline V CDR1 and CDR2: SGHRS, YFSETQ. V lost 2 bases to trimming and J lost 7 bases; unmatched junction nucleotides: 7. The CDR3 DNA reads as TGCGCCAGCAGCTTACAGGGGGCAATAGGGAATGAGCAGTTCTTC. Protein sequence: CASSLQGAIGNEQFF. The entire variable domain, with the rest obtained from reference TRBV5-1 and TRBJ2-1, is as follows: KAGVTQTPRYLIKTRGQQVTLSCSPISGHRSVSWYQQTPGQGLQFLFEYFSETQRNKGNFPGRFSGRQFSNSRSEMNVSTLELGDSALYLCASSLQGAIGNEQFFGPGTRLTVL.

The J gene is TRBJ2-5, the V gene TRBV6-1; 7 nucleotides line up with TRBD2. The CDR3 extends over 13 amino acids. Per the germline V gene, CDR1 is MNHNS and CDR2 is SASEGT. J gave up 4 bases and V 9 bases, and 8 bases lay outside the gene matches. The CDR3 spells CASVHSGGETQYF. CDR3 nucleotides: TGTGCCAGTGTCCACTCGGGGGGAGAGACCCAGTACTTC.

V and J are TRBV4-3 and TRBJ2-1, with D maybe TRBD1 (6 bases). The germline V gene encodes CDR1 LGHNA and CDR2 YSLEER. Deletions cut 0 bases from V and 7 bases from J, with 16 bases between. This CDR3 region has 16 residues. CDR3 coding DNA: TGCGCCAGCAGCCAAGATAGGGTGGGGACAAGAAATGAGCAGTTCTTC. Translated: CASSQDRVGTRNEQFF.

V gene TRBV15 combines with J gene TRBJ2-5; 7 nucleotides line up with TRBD2. The CDR3 length is 17 residues. V shed 0 bases and J 2 bases; nucleotides not matched to a gene: 9. Germline loops: CDR1 LNHNV, CDR2 YYDKDF (reference sequence). The CDR3: CATSRDRGLTIQETQYF. The CDR3 region has the DNA TGTGCCACCAGCAGAGATCGGGGACTAACCATTCAAGAGACCCAGTACTTC.

This chain connects TRBV9 to TRBJ2-3; tentative D call: TRBD2 (7 bases). The CDR3 totals 15 residues. V lost 0 bases to trimming and J lost 5 bases, with 13 bases between them. Germline V gene lookup returns CDR1 SGDLS and CDR2 YYNGEE. The CDR3 sequence: CASSVAGGAVDTQYF. CDR3 nucleotides: TGTGCCAGCAGCGTAGCGGGGGGCGCGGTAGATACGCAGTATTTT.

The V gene is TRBV30, the J gene TRBJ1-4, with D maybe TRBD1 (6 bases). The V gene lost 4 bases and the J gene lost 12 bases, with 15 bases spanning the gap. The CDR3 totals 12 residues. Germline CDR1 reads GTSNPN; CDR2 reads SVGIG (reference sequence). CDR3 nucleotide sequence: TGTGCCTGGACCCAACGAGGGGGGGAACTGTTTTTT. Translated: CAWTQRGGELFF.

The chain combines TRBV7-2 with TRBJ1-5; 7 nucleotides agree with TRBD1. CDR1 is SGHTA and CDR2 is FQGNSA in the germline V gene. V was pared by 2 bases and J by 7 bases, with 11 bases of the junction left unmatched. The CDR3 sequence is 16 residues long. As DNA, the CDR3 is TGTGCCAGCAGCTTATCGACGACAGGGTCGGGACAGCCCCAGCATTTT. It codes for CASSLSTTGSGQPQHF.

The V and J genes are TRBV9 and TRBJ2-4; possibly TRBD2 for D (6 bases). The CDR3 is 16 residues long. Germline V gene data show CDR1 as SGDLS and CDR2 as YYNGEE. The V gene lost 4 bases and the J gene lost 2 bases, with 16 bases spanning the gap. This chain's CDR3 is CASSLGTGLTKNIQYF. The CDR3, as DNA: TGTGCCAGCAGCCTAGGGACTGGCTTGACCAAAAACATTCAGTACTTC.

The chain is built from TRBV2 and TRBJ2-1; a possible D gene is TRBD2 (6 bases). V was cut by 7 bases and J by 7 bases, with 17 bases left in between. The CDR3 loop spans 14 amino acids. Germline-derived CDR1 and CDR2 are SNHLY and FYNNEI. The DNA of the CDR3 is TGTGCCAGCACGGGGAGCGGCCGGGGGAATGAGCAGTTCTTC. It yields the protein CASTGSGRGNEQFF.

This clone appeared a single time. The CDR3 reads CASSPLTTSGGAIQMYEQYF. The CDR3 region has the DNA TGTGCCAGCTCACCGCTTACTACTAGCGGGGGAGCTATCCAAATGTACGAGCAGTACTTC. This chain connects TRBV18 to TRBJ2-7, with 11 bases identical to TRBD2. There are 20 residues in the CDR3. From germline, CDR1 is KGHSH and CDR2 LQKENI. Losses at the gene ends were 3 bases for V and 4 bases for J; bases not matched to a gene: 20.

In its sample, this clone was seen once. The V call is TRBV6-1, the J call TRBJ2-3; maybe TRBD2 (6 bases). V was cut by 0 bases and J by 1 base, with 14 bases left in between. The germline V gene has CDR1 MNHNS and CDR2 SASEGT. This CDR3 contains 17 residues. DNA of the CDR3: TGTGCCAGCAGTGAAGCGCTTCGGCGGGATCGCACAGATACGCAGTATTTT. Its translation is CASSEALRRDRTDTQYF.

The genes are TRBV5-4 and TRBJ1-6; 7 bases line up with TRBD1. Germline V gives CDR1 SGHNT, CDR2 YYREEE (reference sequence). The CDR3 extends over 15 amino acids. After removal of 4 bases from V and 5 bases from J, the junction contained 6 bases not matched to a gene. The CDR3 loop reads CASSHATGNNSPLHF. CDR3 nucleotide sequence: TGTGCCAGCAGCCACGCGACAGGGAATAATTCACCCCTCCACTTT.

The chain links TRBV6-6 to TRBJ1-6; the D gene is possibly TRBD1 (6 bases). V was trimmed by 5 bases and J by 2 bases, leaving 10 bases between them. Per germline, CDR1 MNHNY and CDR2 SVGAGI (reference sequence). The CDR3 runs to 15 residues. The CDR3 loop reads CASSLSGAYNSPLHF. Here the CDR3 DNA reads TGTGCCAGCAGTCTTTCAGGGGCCTATAATTCACCCCTCCACTTT.

The chain employs TRBV19 and TRBJ2-1; 9 bases line up with TRBD2. V lost 7 bases, J lost 15 bases, and 13 bases stayed unmatched. Germline lookup yields CDR1 LNHDA and CDR2 SQIVND (reference sequence). The CDR3 runs to 13 residues. CDR3 in amino acids: CASTKGTSFAVFF. CDR3 bases: TGTGCCAGTACCAAAGGGACTAGCTTCGCCGTGTTCTTC.